A selection of T cell receptor beta chains follows, all from one sample in a study of Ad26.COV2.S vaccination and SARS-CoV-2 variants. TCRdb's table, derived via immunoSEQ multiplex PCR, lists solely in-frame clones and lacks some. This sample has 300,000 to 400,000 clones, with 85% to 90% found just once. The specimen comprised peripheral blood, sampled in a trial of Ad26.COV2.S vaccine versus placebo. The source of these receptors is a person aged 18-65 years who received the Ad26.COV2.S COVID-19 vaccine or a placebo. Both conserved end residues are part of each CDR3. D genes are given only for firm matches. Some rows mark clone size as missing; the rest say once, few, many or name a class of expanded clone.

clone_size: -; v_call: TRBV6-2/TRBV6-3; d_call: TRBD2; j_call: TRBJ2-4; cdr3_aa: CASSPTPGGGKNIQYF; cdr3_nt: TGTGCCAGCAGTCCGACACCGGGGGGGGGCAAAAACATTCAGTACTTC
clone_size: -; v_call: TRBV5-4; d_call: -; j_call: TRBJ2-7; cdr3_aa: CASSFRDGSYEQYF; cdr3_nt: TGTGCCAGCAGTTTCCGGGACGGGTCCTACGAGCAGTACTTC
clone_size: -; v_call: TRBV7-8; d_call: -; j_call: TRBJ2-7; cdr3_aa: CASSAGANLYEQYF; cdr3_nt: TGTGCCAGCAGCGCGGGGGCTAATCTCTACGAGCAGTACTTC
clone_size: -; v_call: TRBV27; d_call: -; j_call: TRBJ2-7; cdr3_aa: CASSLTPQGSSYEQYF; cdr3_nt: TGTGCCAGCAGTCTCACCCCTCAGGGGAGCTCCTACGAGCAGTACTTC
clone_size: -; v_call: TRBV10-1; d_call: TRBD2; j_call: TRBJ2-1; cdr3_aa: CASSDWGLAGPSNEQFF; cdr3_nt: TGCGCCAGCAGTGACTGGGGACTAGCGGGCCCCTCCAATGAGCAGTTCTTC
clone_size: -; v_call: TRBV7-6; d_call: TRBD1; j_call: TRBJ2-3; cdr3_aa: CASSLDGRGPGGTQYF; cdr3_nt: TGTGCCAGCAGCTTAGATGGCAGGGGGCCGGGCGGGACGCAGTATTTT
clone_size: -; v_call: TRBV10-1; d_call: TRBD2; j_call: TRBJ2-1; cdr3_aa: CASSDYSGGAGEQFF; cdr3_nt: TGCGCCAGCAGTGATTACAGCGGGGGGGCCGGTGAGCAGTTCTTC
clone_size: -; v_call: TRBV7-2; d_call: -; j_call: TRBJ2-2; cdr3_aa: CASSLSVKSGELFF; cdr3_nt: TGTGCCAGCAGCTTATCGGTAAAAAGCGGGGAGCTGTTTTTT
clone_size: -; v_call: TRBV6-5; d_call: -; j_call: TRBJ1-5; cdr3_aa: CASSYVGDGQPQHF; cdr3_nt: TGTGCCAGCAGTTACGTCGGGGATGGGCAGCCCCAGCATTTT
clone_size: few; v_call: TRBV7-2; d_call: -; j_call: TRBJ1-3; cdr3_aa: CASSFPGGSGNTIYF; cdr3_nt: TGTGCCAGCAGCTTCCCCGGGGGCTCTGGAAACACCATATATTTT
clone_size: -; v_call: TRBV4-3; d_call: -; j_call: TRBJ2-5; cdr3_aa: CASSQTTGWRETQYF; cdr3_nt: TGCGCCAGCAGCCAAACTACAGGGTGGCGGGAGACCCAGTACTTC
clone_size: -; v_call: TRBV25-1; d_call: -; j_call: TRBJ2-7; cdr3_aa: CASRDIKQYF; cdr3_nt: TGTGCCAGCAGGGACATCAAGCAGTACTTC
clone_size: -; v_call: TRBV18; d_call: TRBD1; j_call: TRBJ1-6; cdr3_aa: CASSGQEGQYSPLHF; cdr3_nt: TGTGCCAGTTCCGGACAGGAGGGACAGTATTCACCCCTCCACTTT
clone_size: -; v_call: TRBV7-6; d_call: -; j_call: TRBJ1-5; cdr3_aa: CASSLGPNQPQHF; cdr3_nt: TGTGCCAGCAGCTTAGGCCCGAATCAGCCCCAGCATTTT
clone_size: once; v_call: TRBV29-1; d_call: -; j_call: TRBJ2-3; cdr3_aa: CSVDPRGAGTDTQYF; cdr3_nt: TGCAGCGTTGATCCCAGGGGAGCGGGCACAGATACGCAGTATTTT
clone_size: few; v_call: TRBV30; d_call: -; j_call: TRBJ2-7; cdr3_aa: CAWRGRGGYEQYF; cdr3_nt: TGTGCCTGGAGGGGCAGGGGTGGTTACGAGCAGTACTTC
clone_size: -; v_call: TRBV7-2; d_call: -; j_call: TRBJ2-3; cdr3_aa: CASSRGRVPLDTQYF; cdr3_nt: TGTGCCAGCAGTCGGGGACGGGTACCATTGGATACGCAGTATTTT
clone_size: few; v_call: TRBV30; d_call: -; j_call: TRBJ1-2; cdr3_aa: CAWTPGGYGYTF; cdr3_nt: TGTGCCTGGACCCCGGGAGGCTATGGCTACACCTTC
clone_size: -; v_call: TRBV6-5; d_call: -; j_call: TRBJ2-2; cdr3_aa: CASRLERPWGELFF; cdr3_nt: TGTGCCAGCAGATTAGAACGGCCTTGGGGGGAGCTGTTTTTT
clone_size: -; v_call: TRBV11-2; d_call: -; j_call: TRBJ1-6; cdr3_aa: CASSLDGVVNSPLHF; cdr3_nt: TGTGCCAGCAGCTTAGACGGGGTCGTGAATTCACCCCTCCACTTT
clone_size: -; v_call: TRBV5-4; d_call: -; j_call: TRBJ2-2; cdr3_aa: CASSLGGPGELFF; cdr3_nt: TGTGCCAGCAGCTTGGGAGGGCCCGGGGAGCTGTTTTTT
clone_size: -; v_call: TRBV19; d_call: -; j_call: TRBJ1-2; cdr3_aa: CASKGHRISQDGYTF; cdr3_nt: TGTGCCAGTAAAGGGCACAGGATCTCTCAGGACGGCTACACCTTC
clone_size: -; v_call: TRBV5-8; d_call: TRBD2; j_call: TRBJ2-5; cdr3_aa: CASTFSGGMTETQYF; cdr3_nt: TGTGCCAGCACTTTCAGCGGGGGGATGACGGAGACCCAGTACTTC
clone_size: -; v_call: TRBV7-9; d_call: -; j_call: TRBJ2-3; cdr3_aa: CASSLAGGPGRDTQYF; cdr3_nt: TGTGCCAGCAGCTTAGCGGGGGGGCCGGGTCGAGATACGCAGTATTTT
clone_size: -; v_call: TRBV11-3; d_call: -; j_call: TRBJ1-2; cdr3_aa: CASSFGGYDGYTF; cdr3_nt: TGTGCCAGCAGCTTCGGAGGGTATGATGGCTACACCTTC
clone_size: -; v_call: TRBV6-5; d_call: -; j_call: TRBJ1-5; cdr3_aa: CATNEVRNQPQHF; cdr3_nt: TGTGCCACAAACGAGGTGCGCAATCAGCCCCAGCATTTT
clone_size: -; v_call: TRBV4-3; d_call: -; j_call: TRBJ1-4; cdr3_aa: CASSQGQQGGEKLFF; cdr3_nt: TGCGCCAGCAGCCAAGGGCAGCAGGGAGGGGAAAAACTGTTTTTT
clone_size: -; v_call: TRBV6-6; d_call: -; j_call: TRBJ2-6; cdr3_aa: CASSQTQGPSGANVLTF; cdr3_nt: TGTGCCAGCAGTCAGACACAGGGACCCTCTGGGGCCAACGTCCTGACTTTC
clone_size: few; v_call: TRBV4-1; d_call: TRBD1; j_call: TRBJ1-6; cdr3_aa: CASSQGQGQANSPLHF; cdr3_nt: TGCGCCAGCAGCCAAGGCCAGGGACAGGCAAATTCACCCCTCCACTTT
clone_size: -; v_call: TRBV7-7; d_call: -; j_call: TRBJ2-5; cdr3_aa: CASSLGLGETQYF; cdr3_nt: TGTGCTAGCAGCTTAGGGTTGGGGGAGACCCAGTACTTC
clone_size: -; v_call: TRBV5-1; d_call: -; j_call: TRBJ1-1; cdr3_aa: CASSLELGPGTEAFF; cdr3_nt: TGCGCCAGCAGCTTGGAGCTGGGCCCGGGCACTGAAGCTTTCTTT
clone_size: -; v_call: TRBV6-5; d_call: -; j_call: TRBJ1-2; cdr3_aa: CASSVTTGGRGYTF; cdr3_nt: TGTGCCAGCAGCGTAACAACAGGAGGGAGGGGCTACACCTTC
clone_size: -; v_call: TRBV7-9; d_call: -; j_call: TRBJ2-1; cdr3_aa: CASSYRVGTWYNEQFF; cdr3_nt: TGTGCCAGCAGCTACAGGGTCGGTACGTGGTACAATGAGCAGTTCTTC
clone_size: -; v_call: TRBV9; d_call: TRBD2; j_call: TRBJ2-7; cdr3_aa: CASSVDSGGVYEQYF; cdr3_nt: TGTGCCAGCAGCGTAGACAGCGGGGGGGTTTACGAGCAGTACTTC
clone_size: -; v_call: TRBV5-1; d_call: TRBD1; j_call: TRBJ1-1; cdr3_aa: CASSLGNRGRTEAFF; cdr3_nt: TGCGCCAGCAGCTTGGGCAACAGGGGGAGGACTGAAGCTTTCTTT
clone_size: -; v_call: TRBV6-5; d_call: -; j_call: TRBJ1-4; cdr3_aa: CASTSGPAGGKLFF; cdr3_nt: TGTGCCAGCACCTCCGGACCCGCCGGGGGAAAACTGTTTTTT
clone_size: -; v_call: TRBV2; d_call: -; j_call: TRBJ1-1; cdr3_aa: CASSERQNPKAFF; cdr3_nt: TGTGCCAGCAGTGAACGACAGAACCCCAAAGCTTTCTTT
clone_size: -; v_call: TRBV7-9; d_call: TRBD1; j_call: TRBJ2-7; cdr3_aa: CASLGGGTGTRKQYF; cdr3_nt: TGTGCCAGCTTAGGAGGCGGGACAGGAACGCGTAAGCAGTACTTC
clone_size: -; v_call: TRBV7-2; d_call: -; j_call: TRBJ2-7; cdr3_aa: CASSRTPKGEQYF; cdr3_nt: TGTGCCAGCAGTCGCACCCCCAAGGGCGAGCAGTACTTC
clone_size: -; v_call: TRBV12-3/TRBV12-4; d_call: -; j_call: TRBJ2-1; cdr3_aa: CASKGLSGQFF; cdr3_nt: TGTGCCAGCAAGGGGCTTTCGGGGCAGTTCTTC
clone_size: once; v_call: TRBV4-3; d_call: -; j_call: TRBJ1-2; cdr3_aa: CASSTRHSEAVPYGYTF; cdr3_nt: TGCGCCAGCAGCACCCGACATTCTGAGGCCGTACCTTATGGCTACACCTTC
clone_size: -; v_call: TRBV5-1; d_call: -; j_call: TRBJ2-3; cdr3_aa: CASSPVHLTDTQYF; cdr3_nt: TGCGCCAGCTCCCCAGTCCACCTCACAGATACGCAGTATTTT
clone_size: -; v_call: TRBV5-1; d_call: TRBD2; j_call: TRBJ2-5; cdr3_aa: CASSQERGGETQYF; cdr3_nt: TGCGCCAGCAGTCAAGAGCGGGGAGGGGAGACCCAGTACTTC
clone_size: -; v_call: TRBV7-8; d_call: -; j_call: TRBJ1-1; cdr3_aa: CASSTPLDRNTEAFF; cdr3_nt: TGTGCCAGCAGCACTCCTTTGGACAGGAACACTGAAGCTTTCTTT
clone_size: -; v_call: TRBV19; d_call: TRBD1; j_call: TRBJ1-2; cdr3_aa: CASSFRDRGSSDGYTF; cdr3_nt: TGTGCCAGTAGTTTCCGGGACAGGGGGTCTTCTGATGGCTACACCTTC